Sequencing of this TCR beta chain was carried out in a study of cytomegalovirus exposure and HLA in healthy donors. Study at large: Out of 398 genotyped donors, about 80% belonged to the Caucasian-associated ancestry cluster. The study, taken as a whole, reports: Per a later analysis, approximately 16,000 TCR beta sequences showed association with HLA alleles at 0.05 false discovery rate. Most TCR sequences showed up rarely, but some public TCRs showed up in many donors. In the analysis, some V segments, TRBV6-2 and TRBV6-3 included, were excluded as indistinguishable.

The CDR3 extends over 16 amino acids. Trimming cost V 4 bases and J 1 base; bases outside gene matches: 9. Germline V gene sequence: CDR1 SGHRS, CDR2 YFSETQ. PCR amplification relied on 60 Vbeta primers (plus 13 Jbeta primers). Clones were sequenced by immunoSEQ multiplex PCR, and TCRdb holds only the in-frame ones, with some missing. The sample lists tens of thousands of clones; 65% were seen once. This clone has only one observation. What it binds is unknown. The clonotype comes from a woman aged 45-60 years in good health and CMV-seropositive. The rearrangement joins TRBV5-1 to TRBJ2-3, with 7 positions matching TRBD2. Sequenced sample: PBMCs. The CDR3 reads CASSPRWSGGTDTQYF. For the CDR3, the DNA is TGCGCCAGCAGCCCCAGGTGGAGCGGGGGCACAGATACGCAGTATTTT. The variable domain in full, completed from reference TRBV5-1 and TRBJ2-3, reads KAGVTQTPRYLIKTRGQQVTLSCSPISGHRSVSWYQQTPGQGLQFLFEYFSETQRNKGNFPGRFSGRQFSNSRSEMNVSTLELGDSALYLCASSPRWSGGTDTQYFGPGTRLTVL.